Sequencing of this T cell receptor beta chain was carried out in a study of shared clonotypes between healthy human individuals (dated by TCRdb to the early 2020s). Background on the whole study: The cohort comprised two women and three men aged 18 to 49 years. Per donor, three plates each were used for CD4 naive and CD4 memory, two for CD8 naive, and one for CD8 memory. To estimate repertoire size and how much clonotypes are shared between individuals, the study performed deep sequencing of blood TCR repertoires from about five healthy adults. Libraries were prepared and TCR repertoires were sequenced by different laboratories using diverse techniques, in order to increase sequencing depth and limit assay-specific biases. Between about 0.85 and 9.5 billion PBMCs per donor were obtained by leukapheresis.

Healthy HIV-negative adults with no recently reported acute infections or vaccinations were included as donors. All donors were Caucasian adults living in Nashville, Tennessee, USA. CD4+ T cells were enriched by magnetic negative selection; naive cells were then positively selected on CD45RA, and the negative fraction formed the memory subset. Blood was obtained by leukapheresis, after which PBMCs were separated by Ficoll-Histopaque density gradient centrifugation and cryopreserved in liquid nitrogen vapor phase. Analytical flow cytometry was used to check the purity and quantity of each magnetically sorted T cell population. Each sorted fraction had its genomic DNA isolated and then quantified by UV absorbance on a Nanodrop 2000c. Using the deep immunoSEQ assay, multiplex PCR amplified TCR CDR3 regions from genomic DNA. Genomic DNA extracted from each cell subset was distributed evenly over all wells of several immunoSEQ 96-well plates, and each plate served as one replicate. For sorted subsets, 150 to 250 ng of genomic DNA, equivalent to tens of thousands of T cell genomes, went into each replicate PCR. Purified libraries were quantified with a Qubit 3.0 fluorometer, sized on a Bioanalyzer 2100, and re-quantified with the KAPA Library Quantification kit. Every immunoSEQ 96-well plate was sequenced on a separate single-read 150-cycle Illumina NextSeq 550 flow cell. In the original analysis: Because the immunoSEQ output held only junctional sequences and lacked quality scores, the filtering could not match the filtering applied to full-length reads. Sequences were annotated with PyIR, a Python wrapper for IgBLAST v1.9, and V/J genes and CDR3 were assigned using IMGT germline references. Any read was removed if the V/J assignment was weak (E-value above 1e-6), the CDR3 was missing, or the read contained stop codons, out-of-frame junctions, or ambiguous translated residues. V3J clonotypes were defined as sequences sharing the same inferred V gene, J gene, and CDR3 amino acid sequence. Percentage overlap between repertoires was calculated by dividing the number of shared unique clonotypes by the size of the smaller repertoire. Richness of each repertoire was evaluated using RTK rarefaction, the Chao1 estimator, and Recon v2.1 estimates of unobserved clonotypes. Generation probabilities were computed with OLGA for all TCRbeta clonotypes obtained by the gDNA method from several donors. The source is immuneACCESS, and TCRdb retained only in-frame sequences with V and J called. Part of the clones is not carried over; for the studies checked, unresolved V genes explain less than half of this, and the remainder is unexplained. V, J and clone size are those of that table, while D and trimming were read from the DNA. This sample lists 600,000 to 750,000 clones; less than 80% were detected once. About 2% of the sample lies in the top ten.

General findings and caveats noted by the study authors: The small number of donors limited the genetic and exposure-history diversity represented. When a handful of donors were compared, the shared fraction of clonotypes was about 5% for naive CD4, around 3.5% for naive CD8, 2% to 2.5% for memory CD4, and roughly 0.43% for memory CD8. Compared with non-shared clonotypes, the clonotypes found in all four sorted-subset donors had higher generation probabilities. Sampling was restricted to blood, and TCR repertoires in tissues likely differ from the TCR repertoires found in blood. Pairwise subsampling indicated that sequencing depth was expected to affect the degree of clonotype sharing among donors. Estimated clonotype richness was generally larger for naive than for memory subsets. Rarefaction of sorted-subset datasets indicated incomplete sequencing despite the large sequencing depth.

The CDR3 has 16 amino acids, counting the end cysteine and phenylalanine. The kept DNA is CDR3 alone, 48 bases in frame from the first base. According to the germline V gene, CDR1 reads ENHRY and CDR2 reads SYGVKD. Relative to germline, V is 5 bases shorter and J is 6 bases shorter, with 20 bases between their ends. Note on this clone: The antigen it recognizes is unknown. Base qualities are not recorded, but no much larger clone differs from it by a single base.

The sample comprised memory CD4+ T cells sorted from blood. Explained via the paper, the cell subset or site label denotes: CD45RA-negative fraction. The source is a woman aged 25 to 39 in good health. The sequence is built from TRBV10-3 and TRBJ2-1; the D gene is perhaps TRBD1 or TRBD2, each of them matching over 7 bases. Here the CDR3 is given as CAISPQGGGPANEQFF. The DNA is TGTGCCATCAGTCCTCAGGGGGGAGGGCCAGCCAATGAGCAGTTCTTC.